Below are 20 T cell receptor beta chains sequenced from a single sample in a study of early T cells in non-severe SARS-CoV-2 infection. MiXCR, run by TCRdb on the 5' RACE reads, gives a single entry per CDR3 protein. Of tens of thousands of distinct CDR3 sequences in the sample, about 6% were seen once. The sample was whole blood, taken at baseline. The origin of the receptors is an adult who was a healthcare worker with PCR-confirmed SARS-CoV-2 infection or an uninfected control (not recorded which).

The chain employs TRBV28 and TRBJ2-7, with no clear D. The CDR3 is made up of 13 amino acids. Germline values: CDR1 MDHEN, CDR2 SYDVKM. The V end lost 6 bases, the J end lost 3 bases, and 12 bases lay between the germline ends. The CDR3 region has the DNA TGTGCCAGCAGCCCCGGAAGTGACTACGAGCAGTACTTC. Its translation: CASSPGSDYEQYF.

This clonotype has a count of ten or more. V usage is TRBV3-1 and J usage is TRBJ2-1; D not certain. CDR1 and CDR2 (germline): LGHDT, YNNKEL (reference sequence). There are 13 residues in the CDR3. Deletions cut 0 bases from V and 7 bases from J, with 7 bases between. The CDR3 nucleotides are TGTGCCAGCAGCCAAGACGAGATGAATGAGCAGTTCTTC. The encoded protein is CASSQDEMNEQFF.

This clonotype was observed many times. V usage is TRBV10-2 and J usage is TRBJ2-1; 7 bases are shared with TRBD1. This CDR3 spans 14 amino acids. V lost 7 bases to trimming and J lost 8 bases; unmatched junction nucleotides: 11. Germline CDR1 and CDR2: WSHSY and SAAADI. CDR3 nucleotide sequence: TGCGCCAGCATTGGGGACAGTCTAGGACATGAGCAGTTCTTC. As protein: CASIGDSLGHEQFF.

This clonotype showed up many times. This chain links TRBV12-3 or TRBV12-4 with TRBJ1-1; D remains ambiguous. The CDR3 is made up of 14 amino acids. V was trimmed by 5 bases and J by 5 bases, leaving 15 bases between them. Here the CDR3 DNA reads TGTGCCAGCAGTCCACCCAATCGGAAAACTGAAGCTTTCTTT. Translation gives CASSPPNRKTEAFF.

This clonotype was counted at least ten times. The V call is TRBV18, the J call TRBJ2-7, with 7 bases aligning to TRBD1. This CDR3 is built from 15 residues. V lost 2 bases, J lost 2 bases, and 6 bases stayed unmatched. Germline loops: CDR1 KGHSH, CDR2 LQKENI. The chain's CDR3 is CASSPLTGNTYEQYF. DNA for the CDR3: TGTGCCAGCTCACCATTGACAGGGAATACCTACGAGCAGTACTTC. Combining the CDR3 with reference TRBV18 and TRBJ2-7 gives the whole variable domain NAGVMQNPRHLVRRRGQEARLRCSPMKGHSHVYWYRQLPEEGLKFMVYLQKENIIDESGMPKERFSAEFPKEGPSILRIQQVVRGDSAAYFCASSPLTGNTYEQYFGPGTRLTVT.

A word on this clonotype: It may be a read error: a sequence one base away is much more abundant. The genes are TRBV5-6 and TRBJ2-1; TRBD2 matches at 11 bases. The trim removed 2 bases at V and 9 bases at J, leaving 16 bases unmatched. The CDR3 is 18 amino acids. CDR1 is SGHDT and CDR2 is YYEEEE in the germline V gene. CDR3 loop: CASSFLQALAGGHSEQFF. CDR3 bases: TGTGCCAGCAGCTTCCTGCAAGCGCTAGCGGGGGGCCACAGTGAGCAGTTCTTC.

The chain is built from TRBV30 and TRBJ1-1, with D possibly matching TRBD1 (6 bases). V was trimmed by 8 bases and J by 2 bases, leaving 15 bases between them. The CDR3 sequence is 13 residues long. The germline V gene has CDR1 GTSNPN and CDR2 SVGIG (reference sequence). CDR3 residues: CAGFRDTNTEAFF. Here the CDR3 DNA reads TGTGCCGGATTCCGGGACACAAACACTGAAGCTTTCTTT.

In this sample, this clonotype turned up many times. This chain uses TRBV4-3 with TRBJ1-2; perhaps TRBD1 as D (6 bases). The CDR3 spans 14 residues. V dropped 2 bases and J dropped 4 bases, with 11 bases sitting between them. CDR1 is LGHNA, CDR2 YSLEER, per germline. CDR3: CASSQRSDSYGYTF. The CDR3 coding sequence is TGCGCCAGCAGCCAACGATCGGACAGCTATGGCTACACCTTC.

This clonotype turned up a few times. This rearrangement joins TRBV3-1 to TRBJ1-3, with a possible D match to TRBD1 (5 bases). The CDR3 totals 14 residues. Trimming removed 1 base at V and 2 bases at J, with 6 bases between. Germline lookup yields CDR1 LGHDT and CDR2 YNNKEL (reference sequence). CDR3 residues: CASSQGQPGNTIYF. The CDR3 DNA reads as TGTGCCAGCAGCCAAGGACAGCCTGGAAACACCATATATTTT.

The CDR3 DNA reads TGTGCCAGCAGTGAAGTACCGGAGACTCACCCCCAGCATTTT. This sequence encodes CASSEVPETHPQHF. The chain carries TRBV6-1 and TRBJ1-5; D gene ambiguous. The CDR3 is made up of 14 amino acids. Trimming took 1 base from V and 10 from J, leaving 14 bases between them. CDR1 is MNHNS, CDR2 SASEGT, per germline.

This chain connects TRBV4-1 to TRBJ1-1, with 10 bases lining up with TRBD1. V was clipped by 6 bases and J by 2 bases; unmatched bases: 9. CDR1 and CDR2 (germline): MGHRA, YSYEKL. This CDR3 contains 16 residues. The CDR3, as DNA: TGCGCCAGCAGAGCGGGGACAGGGGCACCAAACACTGAAGCTTTCTTT. Translation: CASRAGTGAPNTEAFF.

At least ten counts were recorded for this clonotype. The V call is TRBV11-2, the J call TRBJ2-6; TRBD1 is a possible D gene (6 bases). The CDR3 loop spans 16 amino acids. Germline lookup yields CDR1 SGHAT and CDR2 FQNNGV. V was trimmed by 3 bases and J by 0 bases, leaving 9 bases between them. The CDR3 spells CASSFTGSSGANVLTF. CDR3 bases: TGTGCCAGCAGCTTTACAGGGAGCTCTGGGGCCAACGTCCTGACTTTC.

This chain uses TRBV6-6 with TRBJ1-1; TRBD1 matches 10 bases. Germline V gene lookup returns CDR1 MNHNY and CDR2 SVGAGI (reference sequence). The ends lost 5 bases at V and 1 base at J; junction bases unmatched: 7. CDR3 length equals 16 residues. The CDR3 loop is CASSAGTGEGNTEAFF. DNA for the CDR3: TGTGCCAGCAGTGCCGGGACAGGGGAGGGGAACACTGAAGCTTTCTTT.

This clonotype was seen repeatedly, ten times or more. The chain has TRBV20-1 and TRBJ2-3; 9 bases fit TRBD2. There are 13 residues in the CDR3. V was pared by 6 bases and J by 3 bases, with 4 bases of the junction left unmatched. Germline assignment: CDR1 DFQATT and CDR2 SNEGSKA (reference sequence). CDR3 protein: CSAGTSKTDTQYF. As DNA, the CDR3 is TGCAGTGCCGGGACTAGCAAGACAGATACGCAGTATTTT.

This clonotype was detected only a few times. DNA for the CDR3: TGTGCCAGCGCCCCCTCAGGGGCCAACGTCCTGACTTTC. Protein product: CASAPSGANVLTF. This chain connects TRBV2 to TRBJ2-6, with D uncertain. V was cut by 8 bases and J by 4 bases, with 9 bases left in between. CDR3 length equals 13 residues. Germline V gene sequence: CDR1 SNHLY, CDR2 FYNNEI.

At least ten counts were recorded for this clonotype. The chain joins TRBV10-3 to TRBJ2-1; 8 bases are a match to TRBD1. CDR3 length: 15 residues. Unmatched junction bases numbered 4, after V lost 4 bases and J lost 2 bases. Per the germline V gene, CDR1 is ENHRY and CDR2 is SYGVKD. CDR3 region: CAISVGDRTYNEQFF. In nucleotides, the CDR3 is TGTGCCATCAGTGTGGGGGACAGGACCTACAATGAGCAGTTCTTC.

This clonotype was seen many times. The rearrangement links TRBV27 to TRBJ1-5, with 9 nucleotides matching TRBD1. Germline trimming cut 4 bases from V and 5 bases from J; bases unmatched to any gene: 6. Germline V CDR1 and CDR2: MNHEY, SMNVEV (reference sequence). The CDR3 runs 15 residues. CDR3 coding DNA: TGTGCCAGCAGTTCCCTGACAGGGGGTGATCAGCCCCAGCATTTT. Amino acid sequence: CASSSLTGGDQPQHF.

In this sample, this clonotype turned up many times. This chain connects TRBV5-1 to TRBJ2-3, with a tentative D call TRBD2 (7 bases). Trimming shortened V by 0 bases and J by 1 base, and 12 bases separated the two germline ends. The CDR3 extends over 16 amino acids. Germline V lookup: CDR1 SGHRS, CDR2 YFSETQ. CDR3 bases: TGCGCCAGCAGCTTGGCCGCGGGGGCCGGCACAGATACGCAGTATTTT. Translation gives CASSLAAGAGTDTQYF.

The chain recombines TRBV27 with TRBJ2-1, with D possibly being TRBD1 (6 bases). In germline, CDR1 is MNHEY, CDR2 SMNVEV (reference sequence). CDR3 length equals 14 residues. The V end lost 0 bases, the J end lost 4 bases, and 7 bases lay between the germline ends. CDR3 nucleotide sequence: TGTGCCAGCAGTTTATCCACAGGGTACAATGAGCAGTTCTTC. Protein: CASSLSTGYNEQFF.

This clonotype was recorded a few times. The rearrangement uses TRBV2 and TRBJ2-7; D remains unclear. The V end lost 1 base, the J end lost 2 bases, and 9 bases lay between the germline ends. The CDR3 totals 14 residues. Germline V lookup: CDR1 SNHLY, CDR2 FYNNEI. The CDR3 loop reads CASSEDLPPYEQYF. The CDR3 DNA is TGTGCCAGCAGTGAAGATCTTCCGCCCTACGAGCAGTACTTC.